This paragraph covers one TCR beta chain sequence. This receptor's antigen is unknown. Relative to the germline gene, one junction end is altered; a read error may explain this. Inclusive of the bounding cysteine and phenylalanine, the CDR3 is 13 residues long. The CDR3 DNA has 39 bases and is translated from base 1. CDR1 ENHRY and CDR2 SYGVKD are derived from the germline V gene. This entry is derived from a study of blood T cell repertoires in COVID-19 (TCRdb year 2020). Background for the entire study: Samples from collaborators originated in the United States, Italy and Spain and spanned both the acute and convalescent phases of COVID-19. The prospective study material was composed of cDNA or gDNA derived from T cells, B-cell-depleted T cells, or PBMCs. Subjects who had been exposed to COVID-19, were actively infected with it, or had recovered from it provided the deeply sampled blood TCRbeta repertoires that made up the dataset. The repertoires were released in a freely available public database meant as a resource for research on the immune response to SARS-CoV-2. Samples were obtained from the ongoing ImmuneRACE study (first 160 participants) and from 1,254 subjects provided by 6 global collaborators. The sample metadata nearly always contained a de-identified subject ID, COVID-19 status, age in years and sex. Where available, HLA class I and class II types were obtained from metadata supplied by the sample provider rather than from assay-based typing.

Summary of the overall study and its limitations: The amount of clinical and demographic metadata varied by source and participant and was provided uncurated.

One collaborating source in Seattle enrolled patients during active infection and followed them longitudinally through the course of disease. The collaborating institutions used their own protocols to collect whole blood in K2EDTA tubes. For TCRbeta analysis, collaborators shipped samples as frozen whole blood, isolated PBMCs, or DNA extracted from either of those sample types. TCRbeta CDR3 regions were amplified from genomic DNA using the immunoSEQ Assay, a bias-controlled multiplex PCR. Per the source publication's procedure: Within the assay, amplification of reference gene primers was used to estimate how many nucleated cells each sample contained. To quantify the absolute abundance of each unique TCRbeta CDR3 rearrangement, sequence reads were collapsed and filtered. Productive Simpson clonality was computed per sample as the square root of Simpson's diversity index over productive rearrangements. What TCRdb holds here is the immuneACCESS table cut down to in-frame rearrangements. Part of the clones is not present; checked against another copy, under half of the missing clones reflect an unresolved V gene, and the others are unexplained. The DNA gave D and trimming, while V, J and clone size come from that table. A total of 150,000 to 200,000 clones appear in this sample, roughly nine tenths of them only once. The top ten constitute approximately 9.9% of the sample.

Source material: peripheral blood. The chain was built from TRBV10-3 and TRBJ2-7; a tentative D match to TRBD1 spans 6 bases. This TCR was recovered from a woman aged 55 to 70 with COVID-19, enrolled during active disease. The CDR3 region: CATSGAGESEQYF. The DNA sequence is given as TGTGCCACCAGTGGGGCAGGGGAGAGCGAGCAGTACTTC.